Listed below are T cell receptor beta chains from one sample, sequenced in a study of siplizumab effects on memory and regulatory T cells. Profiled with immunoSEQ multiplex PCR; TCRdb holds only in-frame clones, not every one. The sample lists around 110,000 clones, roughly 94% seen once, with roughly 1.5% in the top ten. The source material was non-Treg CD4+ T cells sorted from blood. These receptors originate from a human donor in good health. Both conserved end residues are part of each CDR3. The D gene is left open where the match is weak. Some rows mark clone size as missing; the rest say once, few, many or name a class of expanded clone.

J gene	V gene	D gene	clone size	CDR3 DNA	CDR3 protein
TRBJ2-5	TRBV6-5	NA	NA	TGTGCCAGCAGTAGGGCGGGGGAGACCCAGTACTTC	CASSRAGETQYF
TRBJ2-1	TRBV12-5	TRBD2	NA	TGTGCTAGTGGTTTGGTAAGGGGTACTAGCGGGAGTAATGAGCAGTTCTTC	CASGLVRGTSGSNEQFF
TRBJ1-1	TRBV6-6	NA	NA	TGTGCCAGCAGTTACGAGGCAGGCCTGAACACTGAAGCTTTCTTT	CASSYEAGLNTEAFF
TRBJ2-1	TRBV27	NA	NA	TGTGCCAGCAGTTTAGCGGGACGGGATGAGCAGTTCTTC	CASSLAGRDEQFF
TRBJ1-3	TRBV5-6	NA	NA	TGTGCCAGCAGCTTAAGGACGACAGGTTCGGGAAACACCATATATTTT	CASSLRTTGSGNTIYF
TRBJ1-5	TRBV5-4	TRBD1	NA	TGTGCCAGCAGCTCCACAGGGGCACTCCCTTTAAATCAGCCCCAGCATTTT	CASSSTGALPLNQPQHF
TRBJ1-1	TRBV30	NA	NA	TGTGCCTGGAGTGTACTTCGGCAGGGAGGGGAAGCTTTCTTT	CAWSVLRQGGEAFF
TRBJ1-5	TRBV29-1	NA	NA	TGCAGCGTTGCCTTCGGGGTTGAGAATCAGCCCCAGCATTTT	CSVAFGVENQPQHF
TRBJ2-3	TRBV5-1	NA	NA	TGCGCCAGCAGGAGCGGAAGCACAGATACGCAGTATTTT	CASRSGSTDTQYF
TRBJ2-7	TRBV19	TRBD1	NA	TGTGCCAGTAGCCAGCAGGACAGGGGCTACGAGCAGTACTTC	CASSQQDRGYEQYF
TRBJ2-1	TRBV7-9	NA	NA	TGTGCCAGCAGCTCCCCGAGGTGGGGGAATGAGCAGTTCTTC	CASSSPRWGNEQFF
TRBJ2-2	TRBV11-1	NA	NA	TGTGCCAGCAGCACCAGACAGAACACCGGGGAGCTGTTTTTT	CASSTRQNTGELFF
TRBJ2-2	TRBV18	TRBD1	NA	TGTGCCAGCTCACGCCCGACAGGGGGTATCGGGGAGCTGTTTTTT	CASSRPTGGIGELFF
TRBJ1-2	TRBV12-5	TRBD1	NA	TGTGCTAGTGGCGCCATGACCGGGACAGTCTATGGCTACACCTTC	CASGAMTGTVYGYTF
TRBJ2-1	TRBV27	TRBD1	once	TGTGCCAGCACCCCATACCGGGACAGGGGCCATGAGCAGTTCTTC	CASTPYRDRGHEQFF
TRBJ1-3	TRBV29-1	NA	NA	TGCAGCGTTGAAGGAGTTGGAAACACCATATATTTT	CSVEGVGNTIYF
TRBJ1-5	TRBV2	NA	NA	TGTGCCAGCAGTGAAGCATACGCCGATCAGCCCCAGCATTTT	CASSEAYADQPQHF
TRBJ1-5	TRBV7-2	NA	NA	TGTGCCAGCAGCGCAAGGACAGTGAATCAGCCCCAGCATTTT	CASSARTVNQPQHF
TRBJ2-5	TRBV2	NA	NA	TGTGCCAGCAGTGACATCTTGAGGGAGGAGACCCAGTACTTC	CASSDILREETQYF
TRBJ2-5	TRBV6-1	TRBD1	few	TGTGCCAGCAGGGACAGGGCAGGCGAGACCCAGTACTTC	CASRDRAGETQYF
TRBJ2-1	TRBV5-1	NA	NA	TGCGCCAGCAGCTTGGGGCCACAAAAAGACAATGAGCAGTTCTTC	CASSLGPQKDNEQFF
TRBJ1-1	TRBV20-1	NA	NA	TGCAGTGCTACCCCTGAAGCTTTCTTT	CSATPEAFF
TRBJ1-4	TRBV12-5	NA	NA	TGTGCTAGTGGTTTGTCGCCAGATAATGAAAAACTGTTTTTT	CASGLSPDNEKLFF
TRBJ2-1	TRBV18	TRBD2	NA	TGTGCCAGCTCACCCCTAGCGGGAATAGGGTCCTACAATGAGCAGTTCTTC	CASSPLAGIGSYNEQFF
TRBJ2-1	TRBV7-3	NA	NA	TGTGCCAGCAGCTTAGGCGGGAACTCCTACAATGAGCAGTTCTTC	CASSLGGNSYNEQFF
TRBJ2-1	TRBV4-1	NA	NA	TGCGCCAGCAGCCAACAGGGGACCTACAATGAGCAGTTCTTC	CASSQQGTYNEQFF
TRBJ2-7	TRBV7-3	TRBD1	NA	TGTGCCAGCAGCTTTACAGGGGGCGCTTCCTACGAGCAGTACTTC	CASSFTGGASYEQYF
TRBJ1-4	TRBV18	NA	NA	TGTGCCAGCTCACCAAGACCCCAACAGGGTACGCATGAAAAACTGTTTTTT	CASSPRPQQGTHEKLFF
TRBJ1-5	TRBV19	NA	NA	TGTGCCAGTAGAAATGGTGGGGGGTATAGCAATCAGCCCCAGCATTTT	CASRNGGGYSNQPQHF
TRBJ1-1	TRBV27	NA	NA	TGTGCCAGCAGTTTGGAGGGCGACACTGAAGCTTTCTTT	CASSLEGDTEAFF
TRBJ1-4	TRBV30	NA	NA	TGTGCCTGGAGTGTACGTAGGGGAATGGAAAAACTGTTTTTT	CAWSVRRGMEKLFF
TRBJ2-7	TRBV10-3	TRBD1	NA	TGTGCCATCAGTGCCGGGACAGGGATCGTTTACGAGCAGTACTTC	CAISAGTGIVYEQYF
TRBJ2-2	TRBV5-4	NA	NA	TGTGCCAGCAGCCCCGGTGAGCTGCGCACCGGGGAGCTGTTTTTT	CASSPGELRTGELFF
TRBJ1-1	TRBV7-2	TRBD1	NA	TGTGCCAGCAGAGGGACAGGATCGCTTGTAGCTTTCTTT	CASRGTGSLVAFF
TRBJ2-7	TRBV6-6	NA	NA	TGTGCCATCGCTTCGGGGTACGAGCAGTACTTC	CAIASGYEQYF
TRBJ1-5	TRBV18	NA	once	TGTGCCAGCTCACCAAGGGGGGCTGATCAGCCCCAGCATTTT	CASSPRGADQPQHF
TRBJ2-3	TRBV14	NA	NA	TGTGCCAGCAGCCAAGAGTTGCGGAGCACAGATACGCAGTATTTT	CASSQELRSTDTQYF
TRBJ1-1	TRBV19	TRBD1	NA	TGTGCCAGTAACAGGGGCTTCCTCATGAACACTGAAGCTTTCTTT	CASNRGFLMNTEAFF
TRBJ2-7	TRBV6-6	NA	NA	TGTGCCACGAGCCCCTTGTCCAACGAGCAGTACTTC	CATSPLSNEQYF
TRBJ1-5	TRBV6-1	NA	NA	TGTGCCAGCAGTGAAGCACAGCGCAATCAGCCCCAGCATTTT	CASSEAQRNQPQHF
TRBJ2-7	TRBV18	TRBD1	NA	TGTGCCAGCTCACTAAAAACCGGGACAGCAACCTACGAGCAGTACTTC	CASSLKTGTATYEQYF
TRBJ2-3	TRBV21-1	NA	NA	TGTGCCAGCAGCAAACCAGAAAGACAGGGGGCACCAGATACGCAGTATTTT	CASSKPERQGAPDTQYF
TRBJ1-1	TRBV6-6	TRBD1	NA	TGTGCCAGCAGTTGGGACAGGGGTTTGGAGACTGAAGCTTTCTTT	CASSWDRGLETEAFF
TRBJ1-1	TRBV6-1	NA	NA	TGTGCCAGCAGTGAGTTTGTGGGGAACACTGAAGCTTTCTTT	CASSEFVGNTEAFF
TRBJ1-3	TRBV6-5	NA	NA	TGTGCCAGCAGTTACTCGAGGGCAGACTCTGGAAACACCATATATTTT	CASSYSRADSGNTIYF
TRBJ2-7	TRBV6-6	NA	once	TGTGCCAGCAGACTGCGAACAGCCAGAACCTCCTACGAGCAGTACTTC	CASRLRTARTSYEQYF
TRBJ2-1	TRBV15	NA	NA	TGTGCCACCAGCAGAGCCGGGAGTAGTTTGAATGAGCAGTTCTTC	CATSRAGSSLNEQFF
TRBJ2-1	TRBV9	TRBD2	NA	TGTGCCAGCAGCGTAGCTATGGCTAGCGGGGACAATGAGCAGTTCTTC	CASSVAMASGDNEQFF
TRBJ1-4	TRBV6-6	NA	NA	TGTGCCAGCAAGGACATAATTAATGAAAAACTGTTTTTT	CASKDIINEKLFF
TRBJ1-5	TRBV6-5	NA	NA	TGTGCCAGCAGTTCTCAAGCAGGGTCTCATCAGCCCCAGCATTTT	CASSSQAGSHQPQHF
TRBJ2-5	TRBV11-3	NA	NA	TGTGCCAGCAGCTTAGAATCAGGGAGGCGGGGAGAGACCCAGTACTTC	CASSLESGRRGETQYF
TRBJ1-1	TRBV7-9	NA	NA	TGTGCCAGCAGCTTAGGACAGTTGAACACTGAAGCTTTCTTT	CASSLGQLNTEAFF
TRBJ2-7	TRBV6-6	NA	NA	TGTGCCAGCAGTCCCCGACAGGAAATCTCCTACGAGCAGTACTTC	CASSPRQEISYEQYF